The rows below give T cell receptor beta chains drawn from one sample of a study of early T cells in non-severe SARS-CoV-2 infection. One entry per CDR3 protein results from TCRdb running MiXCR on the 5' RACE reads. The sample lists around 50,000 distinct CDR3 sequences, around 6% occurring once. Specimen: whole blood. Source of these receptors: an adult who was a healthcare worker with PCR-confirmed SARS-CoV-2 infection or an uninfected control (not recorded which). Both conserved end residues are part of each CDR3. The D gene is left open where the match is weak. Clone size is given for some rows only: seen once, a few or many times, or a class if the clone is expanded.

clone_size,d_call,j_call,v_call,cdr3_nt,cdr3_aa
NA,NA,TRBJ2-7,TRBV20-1,TGCAGTGCCACCGGGCCCATCAACCCCTCCGAGCAGTACTTC,CSATGPINPSEQYF
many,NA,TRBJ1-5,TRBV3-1,TGTGCCAGCAGCCCGGGGCGGGGGCTTCGGCAGCCCCAGCATTTT,CASSPGRGLRQPQHF
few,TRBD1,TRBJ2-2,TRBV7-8,TGTGCCAGCAGCTTCAGGGGGCCCGGGGAGCTGTTTTTT,CASSFRGPGELFF
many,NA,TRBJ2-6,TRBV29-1,TGCAGCGTTGTTATAGGAAGCGCTGGGGCCAACGTCCTGACTTTC,CSVVIGSAGANVLTF
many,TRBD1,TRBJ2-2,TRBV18,TGTGCCAGCTCACCTACAGGGGCCTACACCGGGGAGCTGTTTTTT,CASSPTGAYTGELFF
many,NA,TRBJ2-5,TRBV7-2,TGTGCCAGCAGCTTGAACCGGGAGACCCAGTACTTC,CASSLNRETQYF
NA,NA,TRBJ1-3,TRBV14,TGTGCCAGCAGCCTGGGGGGTTCGGGCGCGAACACCATATATTTT,CASSLGGSGANTIYF
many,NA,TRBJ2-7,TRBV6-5,TGTGCCAGCAGTTACCTAAGGTTTGCTCGGGTGGGGGAGCAGTACTTC,CASSYLRFARVGEQYF
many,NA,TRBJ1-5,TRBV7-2,TGTGCCAGCAGCTTAGCCTTTAATCAGCCCCAGCATTTT,CASSLAFNQPQHF
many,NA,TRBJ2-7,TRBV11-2,TGTGCCAGCTCCGTTGGGTACGAGCAGTACTTC,CASSVGYEQYF
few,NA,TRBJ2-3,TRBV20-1,TGCAGTGCTAGTGGGCTTTCGGACTACACAGATACGCAGTATTTT,CSASGLSDYTDTQYF
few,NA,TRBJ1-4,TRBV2,TGTGCCAGCAGTGTATTGGGGCTTGGTGAAAAACTGTTTTTT,CASSVLGLGEKLFF
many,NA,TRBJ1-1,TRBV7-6,TGTGCCAGCAGCGGCGGGGGGGAAGGTTATACTGAAGCTTTCTTT,CASSGGGEGYTEAFF
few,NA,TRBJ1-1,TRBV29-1,TGCAGCGCCAGGGTGGCAGGGACTGAAGCTTTCTTT,CSARVAGTEAFF
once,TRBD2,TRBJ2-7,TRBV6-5,TGTGCCAGCAGCCCCCCGGTAGCGGGGGTTTACGAGCAGTACTTC,CASSPPVAGVYEQYF
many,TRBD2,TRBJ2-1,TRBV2,TGTGCCAGCAGTTACAGCCCACTAGCGGGAGTCTACAATGAGCAGTTCTTC,CASSYSPLAGVYNEQFF
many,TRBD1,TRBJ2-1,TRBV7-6,TGTGCCAGCAGCTTAGAGGGACAGGGGTATTTATACAATGAGCAGTTCTTC,CASSLEGQGYLYNEQFF
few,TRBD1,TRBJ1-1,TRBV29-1,TGCAGCGTAAGGGACAGGGGGAAGGGGGGCACTGAAGCTTTCTTT,CSVRDRGKGGTEAFF
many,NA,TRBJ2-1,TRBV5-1,TGCGCCAGCAGCTTGGGGGACGCCTACAATGAGCAGTTCTTC,CASSLGDAYNEQFF
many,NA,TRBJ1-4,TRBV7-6,TGTGCCAGCAGCCAAGGACCCCGGCTGTTTTTT,CASSQGPRLFF
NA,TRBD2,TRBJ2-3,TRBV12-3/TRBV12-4,TGTGCCAGCAGTTTAGTCGCGGGGGGCGCAGATACGCAGTATTTT,CASSLVAGGADTQYF
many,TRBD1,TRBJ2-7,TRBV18,TGTGCCAGCTCTCCGGGACAGTACGAGCAGTACTTC,CASSPGQYEQYF
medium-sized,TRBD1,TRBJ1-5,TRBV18,TGTGCCAGCTCAACCCGGGACAGGGATGGACAGCCCCAGCATTTT,CASSTRDRDGQPQHF
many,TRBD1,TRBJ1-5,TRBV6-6,TGTGCCAGCAGTTCCGACAGGGCCGGACAGCCCCAGCATTTT,CASSSDRAGQPQHF
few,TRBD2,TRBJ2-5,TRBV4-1,TGCGCCAGCAGCCAAGCTAGCGGGAGATATGCAGAGACCCAGTACTTC,CASSQASGRYAETQYF
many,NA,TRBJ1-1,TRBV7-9,TGTGCCAGCTGGGGACAAGGGGAGACTGAAGCTTTCTTT,CASWGQGETEAFF
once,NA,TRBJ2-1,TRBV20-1,TGCAGTGCTCCACTGCCCCACAACGATGAGCAGTTCTTC,CSAPLPHNDEQFF
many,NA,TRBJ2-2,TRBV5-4,TGTGCCAGCAGCGTAGACCGATTGAAAACCGGGGAGCTGTTTTTT,CASSVDRLKTGELFF
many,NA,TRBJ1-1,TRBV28,TGTGCCAGCACCACAGGGACCACTGAAGCTTTCTTT,CASTTGTTEAFF
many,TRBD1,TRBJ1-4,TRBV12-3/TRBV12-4,TGTGCCAGCAGTCCTTATCAGGGCAGGGGGGTTGCTAATGAAAAACTGTTTTTT,CASSPYQGRGVANEKLFF
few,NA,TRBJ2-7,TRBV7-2,TGTGCCAGCAGCCCAAGGGGCCCAACTAGGGGCGAGCAGTACTTC,CASSPRGPTRGEQYF
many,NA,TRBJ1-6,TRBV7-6,TGTGCCAGCAGCCAAGCCCAGGGGAATTCACCCCTCCACTTT,CASSQAQGNSPLHF
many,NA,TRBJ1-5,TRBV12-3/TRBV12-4,TGTGCCAGCAGTTTTGCGGGGGCAATTGCTCAGCCCCAGCATTTT,CASSFAGAIAQPQHF
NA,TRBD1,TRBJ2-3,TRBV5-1,TGCGCCAGCACGACAGGGGGCGGACGACGGGGAGCAGATACGCAGTATTTT,CASTTGGGRRGADTQYF
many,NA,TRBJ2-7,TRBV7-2,TGTGCCAGCAGCCACCCAGCCCACAAGAGCTCCTACGAGCAGTACTTC,CASSHPAHKSSYEQYF
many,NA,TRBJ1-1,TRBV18,TGTGCCAGCTCACCACGTGGGAGGAACACTGAAGCTTTCTTT,CASSPRGRNTEAFF
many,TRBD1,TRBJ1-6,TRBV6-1,TGTGCCAGCAGTGAAGCGGGACAGGGCCAACCCCTCCACTTT,CASSEAGQGQPLHF
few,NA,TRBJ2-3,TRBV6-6,TGTGCCAGCAGTTACTCGGGGACGGCATACACAGATACGCAGTATTTT,CASSYSGTAYTDTQYF
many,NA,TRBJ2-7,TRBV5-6,TGTGCCAGCAGCCGTCCAGGGCGGGGCCCTACCTACGAGCAGTACTTC,CASSRPGRGPTYEQYF
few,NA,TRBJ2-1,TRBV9,TGTGCCAGCAGCGTAGGAGATTACAATGAGCAGTTCTTC,CASSVGDYNEQFF
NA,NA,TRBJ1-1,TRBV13,TGTGCCAGCAGCCCCGGGGAATCGAACACTGAAGCTTTCTTT,CASSPGESNTEAFF
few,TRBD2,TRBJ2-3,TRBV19,TGTGCCGGTAGTCCGTTGGGAAGGGTAGCGGGGGTAAGAGATACGCAGTATTTT,CAGSPLGRVAGVRDTQYF
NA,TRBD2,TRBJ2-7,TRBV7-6,TGTGCCAGCAGCCAAGAGCGGGGAAGCTCCTACGAGCAGTACTTC,CASSQERGSSYEQYF
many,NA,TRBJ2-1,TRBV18,TGTGCCAGCTCACCCCTAGGACCCCCCCGGGGCAATGAGCAGTTCTTC,CASSPLGPPRGNEQFF
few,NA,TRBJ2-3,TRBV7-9,TGTGCCAGCAGCTTAGTCAAAGGACGCACAGATACGCAGTATTTT,CASSLVKGRTDTQYF
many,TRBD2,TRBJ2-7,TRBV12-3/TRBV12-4,TGTGCCAGCAGCAGACTAGCGGTTAAGGAGCAGTACTTC,CASSRLAVKEQYF